These T cell receptor beta chains were read from a single sample in a study of identical twins' blood T cells. From the 5' RACE reads, TCRdb called clonotypes with MiXCR, one entry per CDR3 protein. Of a few hundred thousand distinct CDR3 sequences listed, about 28% were seen once; the top ten hold around 5.6%. The source material was PBMCs. The receptor set was obtained from a woman between 18 and 55 years old in good health. CDR3s include the opening cysteine and the closing phenylalanine or tryptophan. D genes are given only for firm matches. Not every row has a clone size; where given, it reads once, few, many or a size class.

j_call | d_call | v_call | clone_size | cdr3_aa | cdr3_nt
TRBJ2-7 | . | TRBV12-3/TRBV12-4 | . | CASSLADPVGEQYF | TGTGCCAGCAGTTTAGCGGACCCGGTCGGCGAGCAGTACTTC
TRBJ2-1 | TRBD2 | TRBV6-1 | . | CASSESGGNYNEQFF | TGTGCCAGCAGTGAAAGCGGGGGCAACTACAATGAGCAGTTCTTC
TRBJ1-1 | . | TRBV10-3 | few | CAISESGRAEAFF | TGTGCCATCAGTGAGTCTGGACGCGCTGAAGCTTTCTTT
TRBJ2-3 | TRBD2 | TRBV5-1 | . | CASRSGTSVNTDTQYF | TGCGCCAGCAGATCCGGGACTAGCGTAAACACAGATACGCAGTATTTT
TRBJ2-1 | . | TRBV2 | . | CASTSRRSSYNEQFF | TGTGCCAGCACTAGTAGGCGGAGCTCCTACAATGAGCAGTTCTTC
TRBJ2-1 | . | TRBV7-3 | . | CASSLSPPTPNEQFF | TGTGCCAGCAGCTTAAGTCCCCCTACCCCCAATGAGCAGTTCTTC
TRBJ2-1 | TRBD2 | TRBV10-3 | few | CAISVVGLAMRNEQFF | TGCGCCATCAGTGTTGTGGGACTAGCGATGAGGAATGAGCAGTTCTTC
TRBJ1-2 | . | TRBV7-2 | . | CASSLFSREGKGYTF | TGTGCCAGCAGCTTATTCAGCAGGGAAGGAAAAGGCTACACCTTC
TRBJ1-4 | TRBD1 | TRBV5-1 | few | CASSSGGFFEKLFF | TGCGCCAGCAGCTCAGGGGGCTTTTTTGAAAAACTGTTTTTT
TRBJ2-3 | . | TRBV3-1 | . | CASSTSDWEDTQYF | .
TRBJ1-2 | . | TRBV11-2 | . | CASSRTASNYGYTF | TGTGCCAGCAGCCGGACAGCATCGAACTATGGCTACACCTTC
TRBJ2-2 | TRBD1 | TRBV7-7 | . | CASSSRRDRAVPTGELFF | TGTGCTAGCAGCTCTAGACGAGACAGGGCGGTTCCCACCGGGGAGCTGTTTTTT
TRBJ2-5 | . | TRBV11-2 | many | CASSLDRETQYF | TGTGCCAGCAGTTTAGATCGGGAGACCCAGTACTTC
TRBJ2-3 | . | TRBV20-1 | few | CSSGGNMRTDTQYF | TGCAGTTCCGGCGGGAATATGCGCACAGATACGCAGTATTTT
TRBJ1-3 | TRBD1 | TRBV10-1 | . | CASSDRDRARKSSGNTIYF | TGCGCCAGCAGTGACCGGGACAGGGCCCGAAAAAGCTCTGGAAACACCATATATTTT